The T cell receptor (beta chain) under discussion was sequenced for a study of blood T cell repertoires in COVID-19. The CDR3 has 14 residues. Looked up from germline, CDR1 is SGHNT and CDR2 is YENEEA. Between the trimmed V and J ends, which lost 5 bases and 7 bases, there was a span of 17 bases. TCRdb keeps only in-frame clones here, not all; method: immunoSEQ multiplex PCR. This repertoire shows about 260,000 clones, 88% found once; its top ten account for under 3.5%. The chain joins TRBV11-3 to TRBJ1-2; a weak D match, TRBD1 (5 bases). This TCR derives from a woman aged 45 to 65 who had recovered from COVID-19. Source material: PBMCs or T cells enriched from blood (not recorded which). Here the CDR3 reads CASSGRTYRSGYTF. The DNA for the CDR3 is TGTGCCAGCAGCGGTAGGACATACCGGTCTGGCTACACCTTC.